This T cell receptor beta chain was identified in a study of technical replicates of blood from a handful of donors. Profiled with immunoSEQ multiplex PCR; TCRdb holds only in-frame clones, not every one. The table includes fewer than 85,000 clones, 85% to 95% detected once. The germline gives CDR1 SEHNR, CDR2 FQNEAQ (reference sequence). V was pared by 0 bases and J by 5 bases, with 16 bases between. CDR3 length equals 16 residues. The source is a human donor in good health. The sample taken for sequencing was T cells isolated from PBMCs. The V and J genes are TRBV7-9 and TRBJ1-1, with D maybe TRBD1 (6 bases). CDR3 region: CASSLARGTGRTEAFF. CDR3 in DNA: TGTGCCAGCAGCTTAGCCCGGGGAACAGGGCGAACTGAAGCTTTCTTT.